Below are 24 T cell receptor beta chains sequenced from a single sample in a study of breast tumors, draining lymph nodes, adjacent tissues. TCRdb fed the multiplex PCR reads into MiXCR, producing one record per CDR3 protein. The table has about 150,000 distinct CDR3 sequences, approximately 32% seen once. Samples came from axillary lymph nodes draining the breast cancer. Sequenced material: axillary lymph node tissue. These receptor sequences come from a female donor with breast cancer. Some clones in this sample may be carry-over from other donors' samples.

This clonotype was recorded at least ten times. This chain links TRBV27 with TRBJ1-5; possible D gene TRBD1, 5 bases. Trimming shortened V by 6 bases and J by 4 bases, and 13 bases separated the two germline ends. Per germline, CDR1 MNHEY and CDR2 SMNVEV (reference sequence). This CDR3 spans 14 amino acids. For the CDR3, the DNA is TGTGCCAGCAGGCCGGACATCCCAAATCAGCCCCAGCATTTT. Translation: CASRPDIPNQPQHF.

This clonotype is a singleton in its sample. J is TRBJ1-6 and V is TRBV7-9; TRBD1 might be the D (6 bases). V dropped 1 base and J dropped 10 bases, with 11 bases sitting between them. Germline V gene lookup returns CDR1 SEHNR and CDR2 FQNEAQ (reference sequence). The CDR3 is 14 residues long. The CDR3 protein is CASSLGRGASPLHF. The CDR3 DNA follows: TGTGCCAGCAGCTTAGGAAGGGGGGCGTCACCCCTCCACTTT. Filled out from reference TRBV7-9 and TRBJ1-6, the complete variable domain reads DTGVSQNPRHKITKRGQNVTFRCDPISEHNRLYWYRQTLGQGPEFLTYFQNEAQLEKSRLLSDRFSAERPKGSFSTLEIQRTEQGDSAMYLCASSLGRGASPLHFGNGTRLTVT.

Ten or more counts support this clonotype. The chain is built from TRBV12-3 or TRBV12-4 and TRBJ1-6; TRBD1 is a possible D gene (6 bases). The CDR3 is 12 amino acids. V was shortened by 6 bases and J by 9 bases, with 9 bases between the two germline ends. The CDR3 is CASSTGSSPLHF. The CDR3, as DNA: TGTGCCAGCAGCACAGGGAGTTCACCCCTCCACTTT.

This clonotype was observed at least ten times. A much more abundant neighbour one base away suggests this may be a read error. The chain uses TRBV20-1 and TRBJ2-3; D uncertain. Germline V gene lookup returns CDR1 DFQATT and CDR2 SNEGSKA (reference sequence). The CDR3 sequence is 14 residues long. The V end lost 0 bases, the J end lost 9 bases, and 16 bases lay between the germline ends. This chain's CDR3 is CSARDQVAPTTQYF. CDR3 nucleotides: TGCAGTGCTAGAGATCAAGTCGCTCCAACCACGCAGTATTTT.

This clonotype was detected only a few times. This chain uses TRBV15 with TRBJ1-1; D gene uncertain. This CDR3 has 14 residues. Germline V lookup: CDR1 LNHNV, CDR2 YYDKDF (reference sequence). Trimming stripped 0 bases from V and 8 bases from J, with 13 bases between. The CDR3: CATSRDGPTREAFF. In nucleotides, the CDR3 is TGTGCCACCAGCAGAGATGGCCCTACCCGCGAAGCTTTCTTT.

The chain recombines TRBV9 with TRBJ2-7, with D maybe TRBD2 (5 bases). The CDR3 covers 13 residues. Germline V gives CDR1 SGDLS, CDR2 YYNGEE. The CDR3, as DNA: TGTGCCAGCAGCGTTAACGGGGTCGAGGAGCTGTACGTC. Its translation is CASSVNGVEELYV.

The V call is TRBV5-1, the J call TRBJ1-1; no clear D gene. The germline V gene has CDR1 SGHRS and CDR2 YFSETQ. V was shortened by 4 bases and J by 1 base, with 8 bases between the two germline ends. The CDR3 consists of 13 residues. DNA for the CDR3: TGCGCCAGCAGCCGTCCGGGGAACACTGAAGCTTTCTTT. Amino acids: CASSRPGNTEAFF.

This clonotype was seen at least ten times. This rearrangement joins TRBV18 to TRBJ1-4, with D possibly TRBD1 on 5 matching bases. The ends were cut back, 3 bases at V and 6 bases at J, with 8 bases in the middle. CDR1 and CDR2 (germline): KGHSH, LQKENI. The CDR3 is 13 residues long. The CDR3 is CASSPLGDEKLFF. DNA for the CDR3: TGTGCCAGCTCACCTTTAGGGGATGAAAAACTGTTTTTT. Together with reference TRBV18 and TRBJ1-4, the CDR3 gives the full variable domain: NAGVMQNPRHLVRRRGQEARLRCSPMKGHSHVYWYRQLPEEGLKFMVYLQKENIIDESGMPKERFSAEFPKEGPSILRIQQVVRGDSAAYFCASSPLGDEKLFFGSGTQLSVL.

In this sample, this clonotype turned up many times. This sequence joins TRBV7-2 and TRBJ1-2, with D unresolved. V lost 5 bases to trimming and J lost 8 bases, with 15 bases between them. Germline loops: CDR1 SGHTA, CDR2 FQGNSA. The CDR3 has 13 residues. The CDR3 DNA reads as TGTGCCAGCAGCACTAATCCCACGCGGGGCTACACCTTC. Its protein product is CASSTNPTRGYTF.

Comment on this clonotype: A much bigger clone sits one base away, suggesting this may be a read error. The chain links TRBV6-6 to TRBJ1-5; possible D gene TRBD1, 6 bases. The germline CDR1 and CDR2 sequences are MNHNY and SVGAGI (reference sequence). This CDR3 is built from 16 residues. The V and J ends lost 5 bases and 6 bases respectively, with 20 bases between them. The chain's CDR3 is CASSHERRGGSQPQHF. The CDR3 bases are TGTGCCAGCAGTCACGAGCGGAGGGGGGGAAGTCAGCCCCAGCATTTT.

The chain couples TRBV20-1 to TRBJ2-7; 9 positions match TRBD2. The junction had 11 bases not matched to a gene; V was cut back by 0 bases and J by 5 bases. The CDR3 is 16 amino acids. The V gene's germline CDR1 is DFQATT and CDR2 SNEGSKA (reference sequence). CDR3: CSARDPASGAENEQYF. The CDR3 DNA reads TGCAGTGCTAGAGATCCCGCTAGCGGGGCGGAAAACGAGCAGTACTTC.

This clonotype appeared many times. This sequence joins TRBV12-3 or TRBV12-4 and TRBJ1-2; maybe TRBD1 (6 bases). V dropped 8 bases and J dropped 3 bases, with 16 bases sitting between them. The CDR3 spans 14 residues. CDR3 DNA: TGTGCCAGCCTACTCAGGGGCTTTGACTATGGCTACACCTTC. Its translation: CASLLRGFDYGYTF.

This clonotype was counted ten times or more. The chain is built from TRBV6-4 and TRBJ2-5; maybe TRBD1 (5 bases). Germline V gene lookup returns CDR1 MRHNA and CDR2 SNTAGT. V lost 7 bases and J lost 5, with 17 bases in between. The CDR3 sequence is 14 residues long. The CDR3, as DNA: TGTGCCAGCAAATTGGGGCAGCCCCACGAGACCCAGTACTTC. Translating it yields CASKLGQPHETQYF.

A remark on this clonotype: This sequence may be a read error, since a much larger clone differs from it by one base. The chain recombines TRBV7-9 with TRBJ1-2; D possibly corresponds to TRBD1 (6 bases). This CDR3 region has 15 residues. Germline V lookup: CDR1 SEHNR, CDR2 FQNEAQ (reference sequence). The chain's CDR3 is CASGLGAGASPGYPF. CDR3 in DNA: TGTGCCAGCGGCTTAGGGGCAGGGGCCTCCCCTGGCTACCCCTTC.

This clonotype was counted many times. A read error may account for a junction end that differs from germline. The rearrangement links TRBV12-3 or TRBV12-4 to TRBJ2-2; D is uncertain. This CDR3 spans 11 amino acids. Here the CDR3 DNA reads TGTGCCACCAGTAAGCCCGGGGAGCTGTTTTTT. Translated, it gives CATSKPGELFF.

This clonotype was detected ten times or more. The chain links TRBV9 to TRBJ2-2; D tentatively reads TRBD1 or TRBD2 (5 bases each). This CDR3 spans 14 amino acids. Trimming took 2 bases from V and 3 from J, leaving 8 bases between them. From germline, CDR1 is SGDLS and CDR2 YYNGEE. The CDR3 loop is CASSVRGDTGELFF. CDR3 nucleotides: TGTGCCAGCAGCGTGAGGGGAGACACCGGGGAGCTGTTTTTT.

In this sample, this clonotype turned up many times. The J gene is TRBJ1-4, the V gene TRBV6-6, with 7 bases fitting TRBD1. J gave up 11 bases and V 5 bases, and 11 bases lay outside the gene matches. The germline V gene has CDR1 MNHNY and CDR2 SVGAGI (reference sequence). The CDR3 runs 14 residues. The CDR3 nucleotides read TGTGCCAGCAGTCCTCTCTCCCCACAGGGGAAACTGTTTTTT. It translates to CASSPLSPQGKLFF.

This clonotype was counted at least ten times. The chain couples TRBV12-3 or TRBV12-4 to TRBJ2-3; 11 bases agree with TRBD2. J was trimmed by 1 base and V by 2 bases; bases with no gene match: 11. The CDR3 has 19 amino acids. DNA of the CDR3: TGTGCCAGCAGTTTATACGGGCCACTAGCGGGGGACGGCACAGATACGCAGTATTTT. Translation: CASSLYGPLAGDGTDTQYF.

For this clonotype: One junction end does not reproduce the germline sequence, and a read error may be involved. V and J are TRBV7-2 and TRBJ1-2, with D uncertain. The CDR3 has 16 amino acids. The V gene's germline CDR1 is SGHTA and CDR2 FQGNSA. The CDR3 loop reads CASSLGGEGLNYGHTF. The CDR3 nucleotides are TGTGCCAGCAGCTTAGGGGGAGAGGGCCTTAACTATGGCCACACCTTC.

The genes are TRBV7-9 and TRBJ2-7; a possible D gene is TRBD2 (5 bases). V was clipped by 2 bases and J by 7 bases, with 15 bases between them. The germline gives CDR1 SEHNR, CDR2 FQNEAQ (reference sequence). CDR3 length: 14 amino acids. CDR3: CASSLLVRAREQYV. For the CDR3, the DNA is TGTGCCAGCAGCTTATTAGTGAGGGCAAGGGAGCAGTACGTC.

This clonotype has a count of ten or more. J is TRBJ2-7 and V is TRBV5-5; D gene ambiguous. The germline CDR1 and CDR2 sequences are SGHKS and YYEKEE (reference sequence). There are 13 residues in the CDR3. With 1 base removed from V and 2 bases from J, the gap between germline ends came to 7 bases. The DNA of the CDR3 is TGTGCCAGCAGCTTGACAAACACCTACGAGCAGTACTTC. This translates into CASSLTNTYEQYF.

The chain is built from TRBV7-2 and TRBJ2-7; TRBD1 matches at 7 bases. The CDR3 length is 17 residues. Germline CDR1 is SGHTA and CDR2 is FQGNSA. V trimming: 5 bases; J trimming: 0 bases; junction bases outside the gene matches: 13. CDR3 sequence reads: CASSLDGGQVPSYEQYF. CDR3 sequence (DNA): TGTGCCAGCAGCCTGGATGGAGGACAGGTTCCCTCCTACGAGCAGTACTTC. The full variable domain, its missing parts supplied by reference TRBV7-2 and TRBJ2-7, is GAGVSQSPSNKVTEKGKDVELRCDPISGHTALYWYRQSLGQGLEFLIYFQGNSAPDKSGLPSDRFSAERTGGSVSTLTIQRTQQEDSAVYLCASSLDGGQVPSYEQYFGPGTRLTVT.

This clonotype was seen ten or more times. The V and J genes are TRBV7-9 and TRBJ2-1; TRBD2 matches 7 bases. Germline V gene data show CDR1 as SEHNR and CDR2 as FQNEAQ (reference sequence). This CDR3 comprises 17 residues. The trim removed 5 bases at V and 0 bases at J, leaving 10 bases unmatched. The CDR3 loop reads CASSPRLAPSSYNEQFF. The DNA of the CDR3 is TGTGCCAGCAGCCCGAGACTAGCCCCCAGCTCCTACAATGAGCAGTTCTTC.

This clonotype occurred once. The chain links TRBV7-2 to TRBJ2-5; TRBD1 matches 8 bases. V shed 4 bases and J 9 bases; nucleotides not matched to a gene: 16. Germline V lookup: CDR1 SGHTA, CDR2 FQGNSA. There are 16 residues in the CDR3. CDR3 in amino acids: CASSWDRSNTTPSQYF. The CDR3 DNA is TGTGCCAGCAGCTGGGACAGGTCAAACACCACTCCTTCCCAGTACTTC.